This TCR beta chain was sequenced during a study of beta chain features in type 1 diabetes. Study summary: The patient and healthy donor groups were comparable for age, gender and cell yields.

This clone has a handful of counts. Sequencing targeted expressed TCRB transcripts, as all isolated RNA had been reverse transcribed. Data came from immunoSEQ multiplex PCR; TCRdb stores just in-frame clones and leaves some out. Of 500,000 to 700,000 clones listed, around 15% are singletons. The sequence came from a man between 18 and 35 years old in good health. The sequencing sample was made of naive CD4+ T cells from blood.

The CDR3 region is CARHRMAYNEQFF. The CDR3 DNA reads as TGCGCCAGGCACAGGATGGCCTACAATGAGCAGTTCTTC. This chain joins TRBV5-1 and TRBJ2-1; D may be TRBD1 (5 bases). This CDR3 region has 13 residues. Germline CDR1 is SGHRS and CDR2 is YFSETQ. V lost 8 bases and J 2 bases, leaving 11 bases between the germline ends.